These T cell receptor beta chains were read from a single sample in a study of T-cell reconstitution after alpha-beta-depleted transplantation in children. TCRdb reprocessed the PCR reads via MiXCR and lists one record per CDR3 protein. Of some 830,000 distinct CDR3 sequences listed, approximately 15% are singletons. The starting material was PBMCs, mostly from graft donor cells, obtained 360 days after TCRalphabeta/CD19-depleted stem cell transplant. These receptors originate from a male patient under 18 who had a stem cell transplant for acute lymphoblastic leukemia, so the T cells may come from the graft donor. CDR3s leave out the opening cysteine and the closing phenylalanine or tryptophan. Fields, in order: V gene, D gene, J gene, CDR3 protein. D genes are given only for firm matches.

TRBV7-2	TRBD2	TRBJ2-3	ASSFTSGSGTDTQY
TRBV10-3	TRBD2	TRBJ2-3	AISESLGLAGTDTQY
TRBV20-1	TRBD1	TRBJ1-1	SARATPGGNTEAF
TRBV12-3/TRBV12-4	-	TRBJ1-4	ASSPGRGPFNEKLF
TRBV25-1	-	TRBJ2-3	ASSEAQIPTDTQY
TRBV12-3/TRBV12-4	TRBD2	TRBJ2-5	ASSLMPSGVQETQY
TRBV5-1	-	TRBJ2-1	ASSLVPGVSYNEQF
TRBV5-1	-	TRBJ1-1	ASSLAGRGTEAF
TRBV12-3/TRBV12-4	TRBD1	TRBJ2-7	ASSLTGANEQY
TRBV7-8	-	TRBJ1-5	ASSLGGLSAYSNQPQH
TRBV5-1	TRBD2	TRBJ2-7	ASRGLAALTGEQY
TRBV29-1	TRBD2	TRBJ2-1	SVDIAGGPYYEQF
TRBV30	-	TRBJ2-3	AWSPPTDTQY
TRBV20-1	-	TRBJ1-4	SAPMGVGEKLF
TRBV4-1	TRBD1	TRBJ2-7	ASSQDSGQGYEQY
TRBV4-2	TRBD2	TRBJ2-3	ASSQEAASGGDTQY
TRBV18	TRBD2	TRBJ2-3	ASSPTWTSGTDTQY
TRBV5-4	-	TRBJ2-6	ASSAGGTPGANVLT
TRBV7-3	-	TRBJ1-5	ASSTRGGSNQPQH
TRBV27	-	TRBJ1-1	ATSWGGPNTEAF
TRBV20-1	TRBD2	TRBJ2-1	SARVRTSGRGSYNEQF
TRBV20-1	-	TRBJ1-5	SARDSGQPQH
TRBV7-9	-	TRBJ2-7	ASSVRDGIPYEQY
TRBV24-1	-	TRBJ2-5	ATSGGVPETQY
TRBV9	-	TRBJ1-6	ASSVGDLHSPLH
TRBV28	-	TRBJ2-3	ASSLHEPDTQY